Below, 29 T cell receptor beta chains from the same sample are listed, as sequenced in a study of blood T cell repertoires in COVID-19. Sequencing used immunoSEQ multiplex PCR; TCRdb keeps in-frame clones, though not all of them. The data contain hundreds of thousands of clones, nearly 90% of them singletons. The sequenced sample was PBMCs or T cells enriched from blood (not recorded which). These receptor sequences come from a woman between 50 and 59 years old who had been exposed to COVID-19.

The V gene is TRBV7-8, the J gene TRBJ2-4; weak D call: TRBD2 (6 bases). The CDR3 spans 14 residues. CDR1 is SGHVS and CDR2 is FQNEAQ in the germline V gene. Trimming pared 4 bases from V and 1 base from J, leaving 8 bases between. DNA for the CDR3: TGTGCCAGCAGCTACCGGGGGGCCAAAAACATTCAGTACTTC. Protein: CASSYRGAKNIQYF.

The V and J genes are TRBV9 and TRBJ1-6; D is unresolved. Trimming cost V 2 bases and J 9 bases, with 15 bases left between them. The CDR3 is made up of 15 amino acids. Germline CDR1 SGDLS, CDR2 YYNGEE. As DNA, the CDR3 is TGTGCCAGCAGCGTGGATGGTGGGCAGCTTTCACCCCTCCACTTT. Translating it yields CASSVDGGQLSPLHF.

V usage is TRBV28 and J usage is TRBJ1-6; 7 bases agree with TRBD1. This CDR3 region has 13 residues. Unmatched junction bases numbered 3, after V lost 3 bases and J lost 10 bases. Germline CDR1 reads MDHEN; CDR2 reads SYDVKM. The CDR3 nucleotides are TGTGCCAGCAGTTTGACAGGGAGGTCACCCCTCCACTTT. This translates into CASSLTGRSPLHF.

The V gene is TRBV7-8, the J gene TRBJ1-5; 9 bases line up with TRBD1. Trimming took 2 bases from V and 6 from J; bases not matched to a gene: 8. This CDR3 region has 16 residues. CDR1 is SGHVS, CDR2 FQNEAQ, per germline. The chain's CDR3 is CASSLRSQGAGQPQHF. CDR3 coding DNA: TGTGCCAGCAGCTTAAGATCACAGGGGGCAGGTCAGCCCCAGCATTTT.

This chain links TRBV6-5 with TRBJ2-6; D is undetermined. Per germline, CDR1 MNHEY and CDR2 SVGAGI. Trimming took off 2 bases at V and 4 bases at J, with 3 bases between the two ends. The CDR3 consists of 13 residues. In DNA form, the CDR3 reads TGTGCCAGCAGTTACGAGGGGGCCAACGTCCTGACTTTC. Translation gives CASSYEGANVLTF.

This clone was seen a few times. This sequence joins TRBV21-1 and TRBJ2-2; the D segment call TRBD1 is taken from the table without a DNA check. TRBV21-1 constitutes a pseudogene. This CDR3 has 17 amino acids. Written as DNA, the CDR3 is TGTGCCAGCACCGAAAAGACGGACAGAGCGAACACCGGGGAGCTGTTTTTT. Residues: CASTEKTDRANTGELFF.

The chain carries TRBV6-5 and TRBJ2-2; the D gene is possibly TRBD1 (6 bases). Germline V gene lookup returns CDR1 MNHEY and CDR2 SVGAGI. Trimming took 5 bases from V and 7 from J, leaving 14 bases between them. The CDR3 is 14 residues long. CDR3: CASSSDRLVGELFF. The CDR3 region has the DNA TGTGCCAGCAGTAGTGACAGGCTCGTCGGGGAGCTGTTTTTT.

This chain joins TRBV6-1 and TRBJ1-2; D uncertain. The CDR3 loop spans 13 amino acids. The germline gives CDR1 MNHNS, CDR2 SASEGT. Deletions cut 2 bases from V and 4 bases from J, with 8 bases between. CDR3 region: CASSELETYGYTF. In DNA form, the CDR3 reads TGTGCCAGCAGTGAACTGGAGACCTATGGCTACACCTTC.

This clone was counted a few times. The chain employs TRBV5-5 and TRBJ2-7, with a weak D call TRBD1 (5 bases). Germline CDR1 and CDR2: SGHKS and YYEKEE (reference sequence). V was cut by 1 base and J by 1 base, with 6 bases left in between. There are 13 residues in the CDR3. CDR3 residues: CASSLQGSYEQYF. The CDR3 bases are TGTGCCAGCAGCTTGCAGGGTTCCTACGAGCAGTACTTC.

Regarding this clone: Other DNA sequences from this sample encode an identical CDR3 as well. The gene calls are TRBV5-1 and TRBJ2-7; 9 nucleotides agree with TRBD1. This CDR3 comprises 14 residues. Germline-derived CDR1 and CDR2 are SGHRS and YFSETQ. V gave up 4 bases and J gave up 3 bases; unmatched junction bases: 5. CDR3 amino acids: CASSLGTGNYEQYF. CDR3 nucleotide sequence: TGCGCCAGCAGCCTAGGGACAGGGAACTACGAGCAGTACTTC.

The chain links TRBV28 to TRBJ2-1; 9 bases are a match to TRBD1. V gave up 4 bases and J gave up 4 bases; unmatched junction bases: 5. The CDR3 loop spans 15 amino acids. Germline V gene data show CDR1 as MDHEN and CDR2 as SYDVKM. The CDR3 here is CASSYWDRDYNEQFF. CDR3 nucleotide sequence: TGTGCCAGCAGTTATTGGGACAGGGATTACAATGAGCAGTTCTTC.

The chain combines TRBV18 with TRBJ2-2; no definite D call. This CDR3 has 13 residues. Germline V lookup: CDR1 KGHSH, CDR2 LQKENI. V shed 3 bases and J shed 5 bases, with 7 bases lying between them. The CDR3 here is CASSPFRTGELFF. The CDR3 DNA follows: TGTGCCAGCTCACCGTTCAGGACCGGGGAGCTGTTTTTT.

The CDR3 loop is CASSATRDRVYEQFF. CDR3 bases: TGTGCCAGCAGCGCGACCCGGGATAGGGTATATGAGCAGTTCTTC. V usage is TRBV7-2 and J usage is TRBJ2-1, with a tentative D call TRBD2 (5 bases). CDR1 SGHTA and CDR2 FQGNSA come from the germline V gene. CDR3 length equals 15 residues. V lost 5 bases, J lost 8 bases, and 19 bases lay in between. Together with reference TRBV7-2 and TRBJ2-1, the CDR3 gives the full variable domain: GAGVSQSPSNKVTEKGKDVELRCDPISGHTALYWYRQSLGQGLEFLIYFQGNSAPDKSGLPSDRFSAERTGGSVSTLTIQRTQQEDSAVYLCASSATRDRVYEQFFGPGTRLTVL.

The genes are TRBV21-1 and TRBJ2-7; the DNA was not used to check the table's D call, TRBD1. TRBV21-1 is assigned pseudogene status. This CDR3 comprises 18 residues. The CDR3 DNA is TGTGCCAGCAGCAATCCGGACAGAAGTAATAAAAGCTCCTACGAGCAGTACTTC. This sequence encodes CASSNPDRSNKSSYEQYF.

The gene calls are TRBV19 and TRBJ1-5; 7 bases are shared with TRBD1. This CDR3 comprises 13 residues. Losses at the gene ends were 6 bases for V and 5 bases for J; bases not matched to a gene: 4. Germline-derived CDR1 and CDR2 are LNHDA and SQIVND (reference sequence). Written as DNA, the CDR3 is TGTGCCAGTAGAGAGGGGGCCGATCAGCCCCAGCATTTT. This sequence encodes CASREGADQPQHF.

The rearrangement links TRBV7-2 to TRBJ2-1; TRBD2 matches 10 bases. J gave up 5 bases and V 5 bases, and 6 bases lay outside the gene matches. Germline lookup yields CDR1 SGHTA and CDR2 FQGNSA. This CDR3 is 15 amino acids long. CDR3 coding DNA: TGTGCCAGCAGCGCAGGGACTAGCGTAAACAATGAGCAGTTCTTC. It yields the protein CASSAGTSVNNEQFF.

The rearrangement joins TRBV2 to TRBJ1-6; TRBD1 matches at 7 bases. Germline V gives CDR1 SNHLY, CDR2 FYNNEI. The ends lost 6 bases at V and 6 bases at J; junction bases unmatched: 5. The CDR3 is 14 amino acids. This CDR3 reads CASSRDRFNSPLHF. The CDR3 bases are TGTGCCAGCAGCCGGGACAGATTTAATTCACCCCTCCACTTT.

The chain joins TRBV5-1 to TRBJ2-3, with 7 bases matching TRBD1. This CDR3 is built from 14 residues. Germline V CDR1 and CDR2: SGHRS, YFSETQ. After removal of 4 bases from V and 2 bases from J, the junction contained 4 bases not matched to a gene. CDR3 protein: CASSMGQYTDTQYF. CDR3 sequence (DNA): TGCGCCAGCAGCATGGGACAGTACACAGATACGCAGTATTTT.

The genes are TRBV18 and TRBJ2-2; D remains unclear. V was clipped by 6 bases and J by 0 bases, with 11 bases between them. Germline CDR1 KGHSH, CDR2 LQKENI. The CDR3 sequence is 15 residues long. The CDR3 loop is CASSPRSPNTGELFF. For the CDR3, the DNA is TGTGCCAGCTCTCCAAGGAGCCCGAACACCGGGGAGCTGTTTTTT.

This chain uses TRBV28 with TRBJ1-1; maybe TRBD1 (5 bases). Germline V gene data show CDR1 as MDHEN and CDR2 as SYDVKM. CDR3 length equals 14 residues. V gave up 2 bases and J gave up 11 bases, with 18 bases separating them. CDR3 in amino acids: CASSLIGQVRLAFF. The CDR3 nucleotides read TGTGCCAGCAGTTTAATCGGACAAGTTAGATTGGCTTTCTTT.

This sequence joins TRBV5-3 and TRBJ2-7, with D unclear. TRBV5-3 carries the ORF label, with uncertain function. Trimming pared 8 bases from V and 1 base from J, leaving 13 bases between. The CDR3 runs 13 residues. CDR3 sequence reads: CARRRILSYEQYF. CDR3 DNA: TGTGCCAGGAGACGGATACTATCCTACGAGCAGTACTTC.

The CDR3 loop is CASSLTGRNTIYF. In DNA form, the CDR3 reads TGTGCCAGCAGTTTGACAGGGCGGAACACCATATATTTT. The chain combines TRBV28 with TRBJ1-3, with TRBD1 identical over 7 bases. CDR1 is MDHEN, CDR2 SYDVKM, per germline. The CDR3 is made up of 13 amino acids. Germline trimming cut 3 bases from V and 7 bases from J; bases unmatched to any gene: 3.

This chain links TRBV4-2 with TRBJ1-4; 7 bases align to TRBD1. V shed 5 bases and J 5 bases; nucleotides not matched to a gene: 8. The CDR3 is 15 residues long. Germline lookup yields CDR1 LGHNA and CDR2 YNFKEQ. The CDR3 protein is CASSNRDSENEKLFF. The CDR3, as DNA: TGTGCCAGCAGCAACCGGGACAGTGAGAATGAAAAACTGTTTTTT.

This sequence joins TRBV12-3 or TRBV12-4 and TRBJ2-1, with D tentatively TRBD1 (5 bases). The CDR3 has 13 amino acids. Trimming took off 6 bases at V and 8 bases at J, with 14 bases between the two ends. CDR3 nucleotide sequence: TGTGCCAGCAGACCAGGGTCCGGGCATGAGCAGTTCTTC. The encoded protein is CASRPGSGHEQFF.

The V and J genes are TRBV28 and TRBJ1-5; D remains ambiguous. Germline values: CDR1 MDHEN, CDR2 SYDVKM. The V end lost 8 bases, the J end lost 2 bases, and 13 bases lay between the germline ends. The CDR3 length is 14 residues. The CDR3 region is CASAGEAGNQPQHF. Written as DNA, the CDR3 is TGTGCCAGCGCGGGAGAGGCGGGCAATCAGCCCCAGCATTTT. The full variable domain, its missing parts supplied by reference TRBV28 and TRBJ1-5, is DVKVTQSSRYLVKRTGEKVFLECVQDMDHENMFWYRQDPGLGLRLIYFSYDVKMKEKGDIPEGYSVSREKKERFSLILESASTNQTSMYLCASAGEAGNQPQHFGDGTRLSIL.

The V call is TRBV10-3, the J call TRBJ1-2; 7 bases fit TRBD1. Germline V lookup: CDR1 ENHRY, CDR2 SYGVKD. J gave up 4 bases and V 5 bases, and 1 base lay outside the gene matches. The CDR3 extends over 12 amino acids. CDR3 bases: TGTGCCATCAGTCGGACAGGCTATGGCTACACCTTC. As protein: CAISRTGYGYTF.

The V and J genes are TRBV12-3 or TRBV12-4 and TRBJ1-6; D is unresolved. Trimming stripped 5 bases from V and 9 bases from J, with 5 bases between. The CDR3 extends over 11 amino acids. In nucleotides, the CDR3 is TGTGCCAGCAGTCTATCTTCACCCCTCCACTTT. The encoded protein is CASSLSSPLHF.

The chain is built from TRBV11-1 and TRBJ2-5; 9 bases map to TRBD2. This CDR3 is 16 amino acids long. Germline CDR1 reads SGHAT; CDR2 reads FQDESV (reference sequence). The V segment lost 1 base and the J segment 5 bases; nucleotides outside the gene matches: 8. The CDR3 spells CASSLGGLADDETQYF. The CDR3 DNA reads TGTGCCAGCAGCTTAGGGGGACTAGCTGATGATGAGACCCAGTACTTC.

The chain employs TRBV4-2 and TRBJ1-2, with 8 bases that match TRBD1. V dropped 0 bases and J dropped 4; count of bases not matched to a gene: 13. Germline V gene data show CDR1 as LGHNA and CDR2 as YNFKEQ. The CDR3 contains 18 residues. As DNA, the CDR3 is TGTGCCAGCAGCCAAGAATCCCCTTCAGGGGGCGCTGTCTATGGCTACACCTTC. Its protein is CASSQESPSGGAVYGYTF.